Shown below are 8 T cell receptor beta chains from a single sample sequenced in a study of blood T cell repertoires in COVID-19. Some clones are missing from TCRdb's copy, which holds only in-frame ones; the method was immunoSEQ multiplex PCR. In the table there are about 230,000 clones, around nine tenths of which are singletons. Material for sequencing was PBMCs or T cells enriched from blood (not recorded which). All receptors come from a woman aged 25 to 45 with acute COVID-19.

There are a few counts of this clone. The rearrangement joins TRBV3-1 (or the pseudogene TRBV3-2) to TRBJ2-1; perhaps TRBD2 as D (6 bases). The CDR3 has 12 amino acids. Germline V gene data show CDR1 as LGHDT and CDR2 as YNNKEL (reference sequence). Trimming left V 2 bases short and J 7 bases short, with 6 bases between. The CDR3, as DNA: TGTGCCAGCAGCCAACGGGGGAATGAGCAGTTCTTC. Translation: CASSQRGNEQFF.

The chain uses TRBV13 and TRBJ2-2; 8 bases fit TRBD1. This CDR3 has 16 residues. Germline assignment: CDR1 PRHDT and CDR2 FYEKMQ (reference sequence). With V trimmed by 4 bases and J by 1 base, 5 bases remained unmatched. The CDR3 here is CASSSDGTGNTGELFF. In DNA form, the CDR3 reads TGTGCCAGCAGCTCAGACGGGACAGGGAACACCGGGGAGCTGTTTTTT. Together with reference TRBV13 and TRBJ2-2, the CDR3 gives the full variable domain: AAGVIQSPRHLIKEKRETATLKCYPIPRHDTVYWYQQGPGQDPQFLISFYEKMQSDKGSIPDRFSAQQFSDYHSELNMSSLELGDSALYFCASSSDGTGNTGELFFGEGSRLTVL.

In nucleotides, the CDR3 is TGTGCCAGCAGCTGGGGACAGGGAAAAACCTACGAGCAGTACTTC. It specifies CASSWGQGKTYEQYF. The V and J genes are TRBV5-5 and TRBJ2-7; TRBD1 matches at 9 bases. Trimming took 3 bases from V and 2 from J; bases not matched to a gene: 6. Germline CDR1 and CDR2: SGHKS and YYEKEE (reference sequence). The CDR3 length is 15 residues.

This rearrangement joins TRBV24-1 to TRBJ2-5, with 8 bases fitting TRBD1. CDR1 is KGHDR, CDR2 SFDVKD, per germline. The CDR3 is 14 amino acids. V shed 6 bases, J shed 0 bases, and the junction held 2 bases outside the gene matches. Here the CDR3 DNA reads TGTGCCACCAGTCAGACAGGGGACCAAGAGACCCAGTACTTC. This codes for CATSQTGDQETQYF.

This sequence joins TRBV28 and TRBJ1-5; D is perhaps TRBD1 (6 bases). The V gene lost 5 bases and the J gene lost 3 bases, with 14 bases spanning the gap. Per the germline V gene, CDR1 is MDHEN and CDR2 is SYDVKM. CDR3 length: 15 residues. The CDR3 here is CASSPTGQNNQPQHF. CDR3 DNA: TGTGCCAGCAGTCCCACCGGACAGAACAATCAGCCCCAGCATTTT.

The chain joins TRBV25-1 to TRBJ1-1; D is unclear. CDR3 length equals 15 residues. V shed 2 bases and J shed 2 bases, with 12 bases lying between them. In germline, CDR1 is MGHDK, CDR2 SYGVNS. CDR3 coding DNA: TGTGCCAGCAGTGAAGTCCGAGGGCACAACACTGAAGCTTTCTTT. Translating gives CASSEVRGHNTEAFF.

This clone appeared once. The CDR3 coding sequence is TGTGCCAGCAGGGAGACAGGGGGCGGAAGGAACACTGAAGCTTTCTTT. The encoded protein is CASRETGGGRNTEAFF. V gene TRBV6-4 combines with J gene TRBJ1-1; TRBD1 aligns across 10 bases. The CDR3 contains 16 residues. Looked up from germline, CDR1 is MRHNA and CDR2 is SNTAGT. V lost 6 bases, J lost 1 base, and 8 bases stayed unmatched.

The rearrangement links TRBV7-2 to TRBJ2-1; 8 bases fit TRBD1. In germline, CDR1 is SGHTA, CDR2 FQGNSA. The CDR3 sequence is 16 residues long. J was trimmed by 6 bases and V by 3 bases; bases with no gene match: 10. CDR3 region: CASSLGLMTGVNEQFF. CDR3 coding DNA: TGTGCCAGCAGCTTGGGATTAATGACAGGGGTCAATGAGCAGTTCTTC.